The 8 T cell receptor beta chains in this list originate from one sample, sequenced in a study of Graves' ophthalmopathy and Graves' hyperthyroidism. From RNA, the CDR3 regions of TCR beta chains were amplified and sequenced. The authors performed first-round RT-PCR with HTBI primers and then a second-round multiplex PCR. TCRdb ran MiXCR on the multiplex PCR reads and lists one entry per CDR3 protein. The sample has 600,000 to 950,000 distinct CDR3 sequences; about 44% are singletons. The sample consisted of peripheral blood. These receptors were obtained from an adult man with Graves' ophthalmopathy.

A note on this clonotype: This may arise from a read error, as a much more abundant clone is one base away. The CDR3 region is CSVRGGQNTGAFF. For the CDR3, the DNA is TGCAGCGTTAGAGGGGGCCAGAACACTGGAGCTTTCTTT. The genes are TRBV29-1 and TRBJ1-1; 7 bases agree with TRBD1. Germline V CDR1 and CDR2: SQVTM, ANQGSEA. This CDR3 has 13 amino acids.

The CDR3 DNA reads as TGTGCCAGCAGCTTGGCCGGGGGGGCGGGAACTAATGAAAAACTGTTTTTT. As protein: CASSLAGGAGTNEKLFF. This chain links TRBV5-4 with TRBJ1-4, with D possibly TRBD1 on 6 matching bases. CDR3 length: 17 amino acids. Germline CDR1 and CDR2: SGHNT and YYREEE (reference sequence). Deletions cut 0 bases from V and 1 base from J, with 13 bases between.

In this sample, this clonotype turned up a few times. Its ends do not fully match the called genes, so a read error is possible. The CDR3 DNA is TGTGCCAGCAGTGAATCGGGGACAGGGGGGAGAAACGAGCAGTACTTC. Amino acid sequence: CASSESGTGGRNEQYF. V is TRBV10-3 and J is TRBJ2-7; 11 nucleotides align to TRBD1. The CDR3 covers 16 residues. Germline loops: CDR1 ENHRY, CDR2 SYGVKD.

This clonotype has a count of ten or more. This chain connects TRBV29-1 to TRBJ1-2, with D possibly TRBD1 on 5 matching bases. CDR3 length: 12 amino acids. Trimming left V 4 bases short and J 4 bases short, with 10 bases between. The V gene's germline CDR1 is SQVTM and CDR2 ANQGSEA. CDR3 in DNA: TGCAGCGTTGCTGGGGGGGTCTATGGCTACACCTTC. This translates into CSVAGGVYGYTF.

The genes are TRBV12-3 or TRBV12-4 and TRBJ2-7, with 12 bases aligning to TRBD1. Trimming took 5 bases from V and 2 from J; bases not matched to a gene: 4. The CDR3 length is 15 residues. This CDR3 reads CASSPGTGGPYEQYF. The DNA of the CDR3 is TGTGCCAGCAGTCCCGGGACAGGGGGCCCCTACGAGCAGTACTTC.

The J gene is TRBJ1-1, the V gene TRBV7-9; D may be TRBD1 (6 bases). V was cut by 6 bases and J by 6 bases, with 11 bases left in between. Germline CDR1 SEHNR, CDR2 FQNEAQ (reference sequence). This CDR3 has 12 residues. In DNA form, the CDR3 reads TGTGCCAGCAGAAACAGGGTCGCTGAAGCTTTCTTT. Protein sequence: CASRNRVAEAFF.

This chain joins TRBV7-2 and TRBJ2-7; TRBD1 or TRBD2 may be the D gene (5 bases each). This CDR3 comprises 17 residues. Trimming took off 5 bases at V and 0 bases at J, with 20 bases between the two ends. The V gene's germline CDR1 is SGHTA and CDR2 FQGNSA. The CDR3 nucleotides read TGTGCCAGCAGCCTACTTAGGGGCGGGTCGAGCTCCTACGAGCAGTACTTC. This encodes CASSLLRGGSSSYEQYF.

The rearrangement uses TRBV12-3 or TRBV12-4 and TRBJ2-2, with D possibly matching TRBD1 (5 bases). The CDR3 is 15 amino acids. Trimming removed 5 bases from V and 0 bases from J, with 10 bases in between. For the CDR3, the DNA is TGTGCCAGCAGTCGTGGACATGCGAACACCGGGGAGCTGTTTTTT. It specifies CASSRGHANTGELFF.